Sequencing of this T cell receptor (beta chain) was carried out in a study of cytomegalovirus exposure and HLA in healthy donors. The V end lost 5 bases, the J end lost 7 bases, and 12 bases lay between the germline ends. Germline V gene data show CDR1 as SGHTA and CDR2 as FQGTGA. There are 13 residues in the CDR3. Method: immunoSEQ multiplex PCR; TCRdb's copy keeps in-frame clones and lacks some. This table has 170,000 or so clones, 85% appearing once. This TCR derives from a man between 18 and 35 years old in good health and CMV-seropositive. The specimen sequenced was PBMCs. The V call is TRBV7-3, the J call TRBJ2-1; TRBD1 is a possible D gene (7 bases). This CDR3 reads CASSRAGGNEQFF. CDR3 DNA sequence: TGTGCCAGCAGCCGAGCAGGGGGGAATGAGCAGTTCTTC. Looking up the rest from reference TRBV7-3 and TRBJ2-1 gives the full variable domain: GAGVSQTPSNKVTEKGKYVELRCDPISGHTALYWYRQSLGQGPEFLIYFQGTGAADDSGLPNDRFFAVRPEGSVSTLKIQRTERGDSAVYLCASSRAGGNEQFFGPGTRLTVL.